This T cell receptor beta chain originates from a study of blood T cell repertoires in COVID-19. Study overall: Both acute and convalescent COVID-19 samples were obtained from the United States, Italy and Spain. In each case, the material was cDNA or gDNA derived from T cells, B-cell-depleted T cells, or PBMCs.

The assay was immunoSEQ multiplex PCR, and TCRdb's table has in-frame clones only and misses some. The sample records about 170,000 clones, approximately 86% being singletons. The sample was peripheral blood. The sequence came from a woman aged 80 or older with COVID-19, enrolled during active disease.

The CDR3 sequence: CASSRQGADYGYTF. CDR3 in DNA: TGCGCCAGCAGCAGACAGGGGGCGGACTATGGCTACACCTTC. J is TRBJ1-2 and V is TRBV5-1; the match to TRBD1 covers 10 bases. The V gene end was trimmed by 4 bases and the J gene end by 3 bases; junction bases not matched to a gene: 3. Germline V gene sequence: CDR1 SGHRS, CDR2 YFSETQ. The CDR3 totals 14 residues. The full variable domain, completed using reference TRBV5-1 and TRBJ1-2, is KAGVTQTPRYLIKTRGQQVTLSCSPISGHRSVSWYQQTPGQGLQFLFEYFSETQRNKGNFPGRFSGRQFSNSRSEMNVSTLELGDSALYLCASSRQGADYGYTFGSGTRLTVV.